Following are 17 T cell receptor beta chains from one sample sequenced in a study of cytomegalovirus exposure and HLA in healthy donors. Primers: 60 Vbeta forward and 13 Jbeta reverse. Sequenced by immunoSEQ multiplex PCR; TCRdb stores in-frame clones only, minus some. The sample yields roughly 39,000 clones, of which the top ten take up 1% to 1.5%. The sample consisted of PBMCs. The source is a man aged 25 to 40 in good health and CMV-seronegative.

This chain links TRBV9 with TRBJ2-7; D not resolved. Trimming took off 0 bases at V and 3 bases at J, with 10 bases between the two ends. This CDR3 comprises 14 residues. The germline V gene encodes CDR1 SGDLS and CDR2 YYNGEE. CDR3 in amino acids: CASSVGQSYYEQYF. The CDR3 nucleotides read TGTGCCAGCAGCGTAGGACAATCTTACTACGAGCAGTACTTC. The whole variable domain, filled in from reference TRBV9 and TRBJ2-7, reads DSGVTQTPKHLITATGQRVTLRCSPRSGDLSVYWYQQSLDQGLQFLIQYYNGEERAKGNILERFSAQQFPDLHSELNLSSLELGDSALYFCASSVGQSYYEQYFGPGTRLTVT.

The V call is TRBV5-1, the J call TRBJ2-7; TRBD1 matches 8 bases. From germline, CDR1 is SGHRS and CDR2 YFSETQ. This CDR3 is built from 14 residues. Trimming at V came to 1 base and at J to 2 bases, leaving 2 bases not matched to a gene. The CDR3 DNA follows: TGCGCCAGCAGCTTGAGGACAGGGCCCTACGAGCAGTACTTC. This translates into CASSLRTGPYEQYF.

This rearrangement joins TRBV6-5 to TRBJ1-1; weak D call: TRBD1 (5 bases). With 7 bases removed from V and 8 bases from J, the gap between germline ends came to 14 bases. CDR3 size: 12 residues. Germline V CDR1 and CDR2: MNHEY, SVGAGI. The CDR3 bases are TGTGCCAGCACCCGAGGGGAGGGGGAAGCTTTCTTT. Protein: CASTRGEGEAFF.

As for this clone: Other DNA sequences within the sample encode an identical CDR3. This chain joins TRBV15 and TRBJ1-2; 8 nucleotides align to TRBD1. Germline loops: CDR1 LNHNV, CDR2 YYDKDF (reference sequence). The CDR3 runs 16 residues. Trimming at V came to 0 bases and at J to 11 bases, leaving 14 bases not matched to a gene. The CDR3 bases are TGTGCCACCAGCAGAGATCGCAGGACAGGGTACCTCGGTTACACCTTC. The encoded protein is CATSRDRRTGYLGYTF.

The chain couples TRBV7-2 to TRBJ2-7; 9 bases align to TRBD2. Losses at the gene ends were 1 base for V and 7 bases for J; bases not matched to a gene: 8. Germline V gives CDR1 SGHTA, CDR2 FQGNSA. The CDR3 loop spans 15 amino acids. The CDR3 spells CASSLDPAGGREQYF. CDR3 DNA: TGTGCCAGCAGCTTAGATCCAGCGGGAGGTCGGGAGCAGTACTTC.

V usage is TRBV7-6 and J usage is TRBJ2-1; TRBD2 is a possible D gene (6 bases). The germline gives CDR1 SGHVS, CDR2 FNYEAQ. The V and J ends lost 8 bases and 4 bases respectively, with 12 bases between them. This CDR3 has 13 residues. The DNA for the CDR3 is TGTGCCAGCGGGGGAGGTTCATACAATGAGCAGTTCTTC. Translation gives CASGGGSYNEQFF.

This chain links TRBV4-2 with TRBJ2-7; no clear D gene. CDR3 length equals 14 residues. The germline CDR1 and CDR2 sequences are LGHNA and YNFKEQ. V dropped 0 bases and J dropped 0 bases, with 6 bases sitting between them. CDR3 in DNA: TGTGCCAGCAGCCAAGACGGTAGCTCCTACGAGCAGTACTTC. It translates to CASSQDGSSYEQYF.

CDR3 in DNA: TGTGCCACCAGCAGGACAGGGGGGAACTATGGCTACACCTTC. As protein: CATSRTGGNYGYTF. This chain connects TRBV15 to TRBJ1-2; 9 bases agree with TRBD1. Germline assignment: CDR1 LNHNV and CDR2 YYDKDF (reference sequence). The CDR3 has 14 amino acids. V gave up 3 bases and J gave up 2 bases; unmatched junction bases: 1.

The gene calls are TRBV5-4 and TRBJ2-7; 9 bases are shared with TRBD1. Germline V gives CDR1 SGHNT, CDR2 YYREEE (reference sequence). This CDR3 has 14 residues. V trimming: 3 bases; J trimming: 4 bases; junction bases outside the gene matches: 5. DNA for the CDR3: TGTGCCAGCAGCTGGGGACAGGGTCGGTACGAGCAGTACTTC. Amino acid sequence: CASSWGQGRYEQYF.

The rearrangement links TRBV6-5 to TRBJ1-1, with D perhaps matching TRBD1 (5 bases). The CDR3 totals 12 residues. Trimming left V 2 bases short and J 10 bases short, with 11 bases between. The germline gives CDR1 MNHEY, CDR2 SVGAGI. In nucleotides, the CDR3 is TGTGCCAGCAGTTACCTGGGGGGTGCAGCTTTCTTT. Amino acid sequence: CASSYLGGAAFF.

The CDR3 sequence is CASSQTGAPEAFF. CDR3 sequence (DNA): TGCGCCAGCAGCCAAACAGGGGCTCCTGAAGCTTTCTTT. This chain links TRBV4-3 with TRBJ1-1, with 7 bases fitting TRBD1. The CDR3 has 13 residues. CDR1 and CDR2 (germline): LGHNA, YSLEER. Trimming removed 2 bases from V and 6 bases from J; junction bases left unmatched: 3.

The chain uses TRBV9 and TRBJ2-1; 7 bases agree with TRBD2. This CDR3 has 17 amino acids. V was pared by 2 bases and J by 5 bases, with 13 bases of the junction left unmatched. Germline CDR1 reads SGDLS; CDR2 reads YYNGEE. In DNA, the CDR3 is TGTGCCAGCAGCGTTTCGTTGGTACTAGCGCAGCACAATGAGCAGTTCTTC. Translated: CASSVSLVLAQHNEQFF.

The CDR3, as DNA: TGTGCCAGCAGCCAAGGTAAGGCGGGAGCAGTCGAGCAGTACTTC. It encodes CASSQGKAGAVEQYF. The chain links TRBV4-2 to TRBJ2-7; TRBD2 agrees at 7 bases. The CDR3 consists of 15 residues. Germline-derived CDR1 and CDR2 are LGHNA and YNFKEQ. V was pared by 1 base and J by 6 bases, with 9 bases of the junction left unmatched.

The chain is built from TRBV9 and TRBJ1-1; 8 bases match TRBD1. Germline V gene data show CDR1 as SGDLS and CDR2 as YYNGEE. This CDR3 spans 16 amino acids. Germline trimming cut 0 bases from V and 0 bases from J; bases unmatched to any gene: 4. CDR3 in amino acids: CASSVVPGGLNTEAFF. CDR3 coding DNA: TGTGCCAGCAGCGTAGTGCCAGGGGGCCTGAACACTGAAGCTTTCTTT. Drawing the rest from reference TRBV9 and TRBJ1-1, the complete variable domain is DSGVTQTPKHLITATGQRVTLRCSPRSGDLSVYWYQQSLDQGLQFLIQYYNGEERAKGNILERFSAQQFPDLHSELNLSSLELGDSALYFCASSVVPGGLNTEAFFGQGTRLTVV.

With regard to this clone: One end of the junction varies from germline; a read error may be responsible. This chain connects TRBV30 to TRBJ1-5; 7 nucleotides agree with TRBD1. The length of the CDR3 is 15 residues. Per germline, CDR1 GTSNPN and CDR2 SVGIG (reference sequence). The CDR3: CAWSIGQASNQHQHF. The CDR3 nucleotides read TGTGCCTGGAGTATTGGACAGGCAAGCAATCAGCACCAGCATTTT. The variable domain in full, with the rest retrieved from reference TRBV30 and TRBJ1-5, is SQTIHQWPATLVQPVGSPLSLECTVEGTSNPNLYWYRQAAGRGLQLLFYSVGIGQISSEVPQNLSASRPQDRQFILSSKKLLLSDSGFYLCAWSIGQASNQHQHFGDGTRLSIL.

V is TRBV18 and J is TRBJ2-3; tentative D call: TRBD1 (6 bases). This CDR3 comprises 16 residues. Deletions cut 4 bases from V and 2 bases from J, with 16 bases between. Germline CDR1 and CDR2: KGHSH and LQKENI. The CDR3 sequence is CASSLRDTAFTDTQYF. DNA of the CDR3: TGTGCCAGCTCACTACGGGACACCGCTTTCACAGATACGCAGTATTTT. The whole variable domain, filled in from reference TRBV18 and TRBJ2-3, reads NAGVMQNPRHLVRRRGQEARLRCSPMKGHSHVYWYRQLPEEGLKFMVYLQKENIIDESGMPKERFSAEFPKEGPSILRIQQVVRGDSAAYFCASSLRDTAFTDTQYFGPGTRLTVL.

The chain joins TRBV29-1 to TRBJ2-1, with TRBD2 identical over 9 bases. V gave up 4 bases and J gave up 16 bases; unmatched junction bases: 2. CDR1 and CDR2 (germline): SQVTM, ANQGSEA. This CDR3 has 9 amino acids. The CDR3 region is CSVGGREFF. CDR3 DNA sequence: TGCAGCGTTGGCGGGAGGGAATTCTTC.